These T cell receptor beta chains were read from a single sample in a study of regulatory T cells in long-lasting Graves disease. MiXCR, applied by TCRdb to the multiplex PCR reads, yields one record per CDR3 protein. The top ten hold around a quarter of the sample, which has about 530,000 distinct CDR3 sequences, roughly a sixth seen once. A further study also used this sample, focusing on T cells in Graves' hyperthyroidism and ophthalmopathy.

This sample comprised peripheral blood mononuclear cells (PBMCs), obtained at new diagnosis, from a patient treated with antithyroid drugs. The receptors were sampled from a woman aged 35-65 years with Graves disease. CDR3s leave out the opening cysteine and the closing phenylalanine or tryptophan. Fields, in order: CDR3 length, J gene, V gene, CDR3 protein.

>10|TRBJ2-7|TRBV7-2
ASSLARREQY
>16|TRBJ1-3|TRBV11-2
ASSLDSAIQTSGNTIY
>12|TRBJ1-1|TRBV18
ASSPLDRGTEAF
>13|TRBJ2-2|TRBV3-1
ASRPHTGLPRELF
>16|TRBJ2-5|TRBV15
ATSRGSDRAIVSETQY
>11|TRBJ1-1|TRBV2
ASTSQADTEAF
>14|TRBJ2-2|TRBV7-3
ASSPAGGRDAGELF
>10|TRBJ1-2|TRBV29-1
SVFTGNYGYT
>9|TRBJ1-1|TRBV6-1
ASTRNTEAF
>12|TRBJ2-1|TRBV6-1
ASSPEGLYNEQF
>12|TRBJ1-1|TRBV30
AWSVRSAAVEAF
>14|TRBJ2-2|TRBV30
ASQGGGEANTGELF
>13|NA|TRBV10-3
AIRKSGGGVETQY
>10|TRBJ1-1|TRBV3-1
ASKPQGAEAF
>14|TRBJ2-5|TRBV5-1
ASSGGGPGTGETQY
>13|TRBJ1-2|TRBV28
ASSPPGAGNYGYT
>12|TRBJ1-2|TRBV7-2
ASSLFEGTGGYT
>11|TRBJ1-2|TRBV6-2/TRBV6-3
ASSTRGAGGYT
>14|TRBJ1-6|TRBV3-1
ASSQKGWGDFSPLH
>14|TRBJ2-6|TRBV6-2/TRBV6-3
ASTRPTASGANVLT
>14|TRBJ2-3|TRBV2
ASSALAGSRTDTQY
>13|TRBJ2-2|TRBV3-1
ASSLRPIDTGELF
>16|TRBJ2-6|TRBV7-3
ASSFSSGGVPGANVLT
>10|TRBJ1-1|TRBV29-1
SVTGGGTEAF
>13|TRBJ1-4|TRBV11-2
ASSLSRGLNEKLF
>13|TRBJ2-3|TRBV12-3/TRBV12-4
ASTTGWSNTDTQY
>16|TRBJ1-1|TRBV4-1
ASSQRSLRGPFYTEAF
>12|TRBJ2-1|TRBV24-1
ATSRGNSVSEQF
>10|TRBJ2-1|TRBV29-1
SVDLRGNEQF